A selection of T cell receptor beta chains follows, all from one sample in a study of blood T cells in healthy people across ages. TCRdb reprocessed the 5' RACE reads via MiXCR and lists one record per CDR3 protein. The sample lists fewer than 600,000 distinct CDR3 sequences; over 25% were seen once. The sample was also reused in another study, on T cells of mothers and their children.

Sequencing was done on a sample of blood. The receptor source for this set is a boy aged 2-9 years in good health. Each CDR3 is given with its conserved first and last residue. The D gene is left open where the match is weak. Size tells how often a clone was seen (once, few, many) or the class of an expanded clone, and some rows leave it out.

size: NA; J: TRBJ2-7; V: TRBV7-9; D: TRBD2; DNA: TGTGCCAGCAGCCCCCTGGGGGGGACCGACTCTTACGAGCAGTACTTC; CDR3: CASSPLGGTDSYEQYF
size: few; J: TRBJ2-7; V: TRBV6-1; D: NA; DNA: TGTGCCAGCAGTGTCGACCGGGCGACCTACGAGCAGTACTTC; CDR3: CASSVDRATYEQYF
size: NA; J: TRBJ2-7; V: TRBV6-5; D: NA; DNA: TGTGCCAGCAGTCCGAATCTGGGCTACGAGCAGTACTTC; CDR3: CASSPNLGYEQYF
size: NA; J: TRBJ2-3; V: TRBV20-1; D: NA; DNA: TGCAGTGCCCCTAAGACCGGAACAGATACGCAGTATTTT; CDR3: CSAPKTGTDTQYF
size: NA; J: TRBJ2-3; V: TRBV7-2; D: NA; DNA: TGTGCCAGCAGTCATAGCGAAGATACGCAGTATTTT; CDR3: CASSHSEDTQYF
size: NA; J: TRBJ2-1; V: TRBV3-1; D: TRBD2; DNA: TGTGCCAGCAGCCAAAGGGGACTAGCTTACAATGAGCAGTTCTTC; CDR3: CASSQRGLAYNEQFF
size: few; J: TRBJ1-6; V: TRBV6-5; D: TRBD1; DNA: TGTGCCAGCAGTTACAACAGGGGGAGCTCCTATAATTCACCCCTCCACTTT; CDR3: CASSYNRGSSYNSPLHF
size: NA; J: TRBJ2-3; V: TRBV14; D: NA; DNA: TGTGCCAGCAGGCTTAACAGGGCCAAAGTAGATACGCAGTATTTT; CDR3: CASRLNRAKVDTQYF
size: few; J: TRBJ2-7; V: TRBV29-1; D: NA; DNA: TGCAGCGTTGTTGCGGGGGCCCCTTCCTACGAGCAGTACTTC; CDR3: CSVVAGAPSYEQYF
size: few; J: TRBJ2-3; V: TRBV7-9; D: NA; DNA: TGTGCCAGCAGCTGGGCAGGGGCAGATACGCAGTATTTT; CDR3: CASSWAGADTQYF
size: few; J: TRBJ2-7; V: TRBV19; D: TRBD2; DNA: TGTGCCAGTACTCCGACTAGCGGGACTCCTTACGAGCAGTACTTC; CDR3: CASTPTSGTPYEQYF
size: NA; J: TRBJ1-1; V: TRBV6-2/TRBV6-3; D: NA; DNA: TGTGCCAGCAGCCGCTACCCGGGGGGTCGGACTGAAGCTTTCTTT; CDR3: CASSRYPGGRTEAFF
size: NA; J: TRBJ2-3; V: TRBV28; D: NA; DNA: TGTGCCAGCAGAGAGCGGATAACAACAGATACGCAGTATTTT; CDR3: CASRERITTDTQYF
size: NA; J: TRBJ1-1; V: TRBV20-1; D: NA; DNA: TGCAGTGCTAGCTGGGGTTTGAACACTGAAGCTTTCTTT; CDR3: CSASWGLNTEAFF
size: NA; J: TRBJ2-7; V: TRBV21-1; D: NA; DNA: TGTGCCAGCAGCAATGGGGACAGGGCCCACGAGCAGTACTTC; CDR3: CASSNGDRAHEQYF
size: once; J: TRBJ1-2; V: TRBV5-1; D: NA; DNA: TGCGCCAGCAGGGATCCCTTAAGGGGCGGCTATGGCTACACCTTC; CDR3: CASRDPLRGGYGYTF
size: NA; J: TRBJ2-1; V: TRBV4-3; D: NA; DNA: TGCGCCAGCAGCCAAGATTTGGGCGGATACTACAATGAGCAGTTCTTC; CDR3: CASSQDLGGYYNEQFF
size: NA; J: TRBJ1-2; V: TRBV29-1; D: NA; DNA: TGCAGCGTTGTGCTCCGGGGAGGGTATGGCTACACCTTC; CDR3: CSVVLRGGYGYTF
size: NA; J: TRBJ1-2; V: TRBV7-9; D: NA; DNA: TGTGCCGGAAACAGGGTCAAGTATCATGGCTACACCTTC; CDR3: CAGNRVKYHGYTF
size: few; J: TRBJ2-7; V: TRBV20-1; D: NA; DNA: TGCAGTGCGAAACTAGCAACCTACGAGCAGTACTTC; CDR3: CSAKLATYEQYF
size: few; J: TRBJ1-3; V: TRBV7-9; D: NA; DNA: TGTGCCAGCAGTTCATCTCAGGGATCTCGGAACACCATATATTTT; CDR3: CASSSSQGSRNTIYF
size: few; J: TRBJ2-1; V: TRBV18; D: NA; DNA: TGTGCCAGCTCACTCACCAGTGAGGTTAATGAGCAGTTCTTC; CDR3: CASSLTSEVNEQFF
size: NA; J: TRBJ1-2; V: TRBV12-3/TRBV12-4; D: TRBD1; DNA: TGTGCCAGCAGTCCCTCAGGGGGGCGCCTATATGGCTACACCTTC; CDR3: CASSPSGGRLYGYTF
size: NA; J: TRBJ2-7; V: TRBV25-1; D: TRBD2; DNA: TGTGCCAGCAGTCCTCCGCGAGCGGGGACCACCTACGAGCAGTACTTC; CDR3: CASSPPRAGTTYEQYF
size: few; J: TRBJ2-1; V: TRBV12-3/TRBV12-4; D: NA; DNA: TGTGCCAGCAGTTATCTCCCAGGGACCTACAATGAGCAGTTCTTC; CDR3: CASSYLPGTYNEQFF
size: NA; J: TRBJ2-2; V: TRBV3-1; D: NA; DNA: TGTGCCAGCAGCCAGGACTACGGGGCTCCGAACACCGGGGAGCTGTTTTTT; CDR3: CASSQDYGAPNTGELFF
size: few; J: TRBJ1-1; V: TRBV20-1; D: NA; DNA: TGCAGTGCCCGGCTGGCAGGGTCGACTGAAGCTTTCTTT; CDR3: CSARLAGSTEAFF
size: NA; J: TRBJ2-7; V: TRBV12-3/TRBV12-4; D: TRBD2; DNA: TGTGCCAGCAGTTTGGCGCCCTCCGGGACTAGAACCTACGAGCAGTACTTC; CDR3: CASSLAPSGTRTYEQYF
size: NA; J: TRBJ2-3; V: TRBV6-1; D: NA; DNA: TGTGCCAGCAAGGACAGCGGAGCAGATACGCAGTATTTT; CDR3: CASKDSGADTQYF
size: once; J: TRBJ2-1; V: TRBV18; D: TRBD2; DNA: TGTGCCAGCTCACCACGCGGGAGTAGTATCGGTGAGCAGTTCTTC; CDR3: CASSPRGSSIGEQFF
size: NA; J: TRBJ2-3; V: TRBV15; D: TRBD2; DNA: TGTGCCACCAGCAGAGGGCACGGGAGGGGTGTAGATACGCAGTATTTT; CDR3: CATSRGHGRGVDTQYF
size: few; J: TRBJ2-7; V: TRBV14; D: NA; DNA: TGTGCCAGCAGCCAAGATTTGGATACCTACGAGCAGTACTTC; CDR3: CASSQDLDTYEQYF
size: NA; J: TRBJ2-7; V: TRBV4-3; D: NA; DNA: TGCGCCAGCAGCCAACTGAGATGGGCACCCTACGGGCAGTACTTC; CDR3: CASSQLRWAPYGQYF
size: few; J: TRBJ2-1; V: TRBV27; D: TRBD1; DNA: TGTGCCAGCAGTTCACCTCAGGGGGCAAGGGTCAATGAGCAGTTCTTC; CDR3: CASSSPQGARVNEQFF
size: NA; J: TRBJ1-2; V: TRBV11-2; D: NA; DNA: TGTGCCAGCAGCTTAGGCACTACAGGGATTGGTGGCTACACCTTC; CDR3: CASSLGTTGIGGYTF
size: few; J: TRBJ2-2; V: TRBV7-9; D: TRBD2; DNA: TGTGCCAGCAGCCCGATAGCGGGAGTTGCCACCGGGGAGCTGTTTTTT; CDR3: CASSPIAGVATGELFF
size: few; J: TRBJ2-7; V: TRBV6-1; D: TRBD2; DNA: TGTGCCAGCTTCGCCGGGACTAGGTACGAGCAGTACTTC; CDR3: CASFAGTRYEQYF
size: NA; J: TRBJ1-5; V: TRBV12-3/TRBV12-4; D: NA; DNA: TGTGCCAGCAGTTCACGCAGGGTGGGGCCTCAGCCCCAGCATTTT; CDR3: CASSSRRVGPQPQHF
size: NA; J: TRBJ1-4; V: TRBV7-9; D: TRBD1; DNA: TGTGCCAGCAGCTCAAGGACAGGGAATAATGAAAAACTGTTTTTT; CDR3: CASSSRTGNNEKLFF
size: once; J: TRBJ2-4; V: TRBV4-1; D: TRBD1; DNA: TGCGCCAGCAGCCAAGATGGACAGGGGGTAGACATTCAGTACTTC; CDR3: CASSQDGQGVDIQYF
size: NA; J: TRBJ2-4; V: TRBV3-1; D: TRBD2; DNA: TGTGCCAGCAGTCCGACTAGCGGGGGGTCCCGAGGCATTCAGTACTTC; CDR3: CASSPTSGGSRGIQYF